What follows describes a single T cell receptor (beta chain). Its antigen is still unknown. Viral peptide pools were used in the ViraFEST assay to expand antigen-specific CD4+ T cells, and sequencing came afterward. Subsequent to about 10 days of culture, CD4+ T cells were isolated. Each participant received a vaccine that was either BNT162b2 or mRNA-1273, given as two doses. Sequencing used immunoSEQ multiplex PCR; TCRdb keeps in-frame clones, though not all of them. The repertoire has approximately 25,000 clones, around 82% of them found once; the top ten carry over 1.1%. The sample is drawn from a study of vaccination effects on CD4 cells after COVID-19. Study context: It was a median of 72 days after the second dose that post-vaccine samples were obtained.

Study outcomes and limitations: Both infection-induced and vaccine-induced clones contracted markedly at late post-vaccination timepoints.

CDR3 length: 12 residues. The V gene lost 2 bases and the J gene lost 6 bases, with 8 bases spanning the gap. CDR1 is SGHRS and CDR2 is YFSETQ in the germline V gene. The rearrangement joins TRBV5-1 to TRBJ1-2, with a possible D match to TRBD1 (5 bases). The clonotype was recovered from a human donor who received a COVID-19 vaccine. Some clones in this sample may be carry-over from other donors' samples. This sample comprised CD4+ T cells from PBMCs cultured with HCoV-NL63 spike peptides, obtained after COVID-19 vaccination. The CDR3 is CASSLSRDGYTF. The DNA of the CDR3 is TGCGCCAGCAGCTTAAGCAGGGATGGCTACACCTTC.